A single sample gave rise to the 14 T cell receptor beta chains below, sequenced in a study of cytomegalovirus exposure and HLA in healthy donors. Sequencing was performed with immunoSEQ multiplex PCR; in TCRdb, only in-frame clones are kept and a portion is missing. This sample has under 200,000 clones, with more than 75% found just once. The sample comprised PBMCs. These receptor sequences come from a man aged 18 to 30 in good health and CMV-seropositive.

This chain links TRBV4-2 with TRBJ1-5; D not certain. The germline V gene encodes CDR1 LGHNA and CDR2 YNFKEQ. V was pared by 1 base and J by 6 bases, with 10 bases between. The CDR3 is 14 residues long. Here the CDR3 reads CASSQGTAGQPQHF. As DNA, the CDR3 is TGTGCCAGCAGCCAAGGAACAGCGGGTCAGCCCCAGCATTTT.

V usage is TRBV7-2 and J usage is TRBJ2-3; tentatively, D is TRBD1 (6 bases). Germline values: CDR1 SGHTA, CDR2 FQGNSA. Trimming pared 4 bases from V and 2 bases from J, leaving 13 bases between. This CDR3 is 15 amino acids long. The CDR3 DNA reads TGTGCCAGCAGCTCAGGGGCGGTCCCCACAGATACGCAGTATTTT. Its protein product is CASSSGAVPTDTQYF.

Only a few counts were recorded for this clone. The chain links TRBV28 to TRBJ1-1; D ambiguous. This CDR3 has 14 residues. V was cut by 3 bases and J by 3 bases, with 11 bases left in between. Per the germline V gene, CDR1 is MDHEN and CDR2 is SYDVKM. CDR3 residues: CASSFRGKDTEAFF. CDR3 DNA: TGTGCCAGCAGTTTCCGAGGGAAGGACACTGAAGCTTTCTTT.

The rearrangement links TRBV5-1 to TRBJ2-2, with a tentative D call TRBD1 (7 bases). Looked up from germline, CDR1 is SGHRS and CDR2 is YFSETQ. The CDR3 is 14 residues long. V lost 7 bases and J 3 bases, leaving 13 bases between the germline ends. As DNA, the CDR3 is TGCGCCAGCGGAGGGACAGTAGACACCGGGGAGCTGTTTTTT. This gives the protein CASGGTVDTGELFF.

The rearrangement uses TRBV4-2 and TRBJ2-1; D possibly corresponds to TRBD2 (6 bases). Between the trimmed V and J ends, which lost 1 base and 2 bases, there was a span of 9 bases. The CDR3 extends over 15 amino acids. Germline loops: CDR1 LGHNA, CDR2 YNFKEQ. For the CDR3, the DNA is TGTGCCAGCAGCCAAGGGCGGGAACCCTACAATGAGCAGTTCTTC. This codes for CASSQGREPYNEQFF.

This clone was recorded only once. This sequence joins TRBV5-1 and TRBJ1-1; D remains ambiguous. This CDR3 comprises 15 residues. CDR1 and CDR2 (germline): SGHRS, YFSETQ. Trimming took off 0 bases at V and 6 bases at J, with 15 bases between the two ends. In DNA form, the CDR3 reads TGCGCCAGCAGCTTGGCCGGAGTGGGGAGGTCTGAAGCTTTCTTT. Translated: CASSLAGVGRSEAFF.

The rearrangement uses TRBV5-4 and TRBJ2-2, with D hard to call. CDR3 length: 15 residues. The ends were cut back, 3 bases at V and 5 bases at J, with 14 bases in the middle. Germline V lookup: CDR1 SGHNT, CDR2 YYREEE (reference sequence). The CDR3 DNA reads TGTGCCAGCAGCTCGCTAGGAAGATGGACCGGGGAGCTGTTTTTT. As protein: CASSSLGRWTGELFF.

CDR3 sequence (DNA): TGTGCCAGCAGTGTAGACACCAACTATGGCTACACCTTC. Its protein product is CASSVDTNYGYTF. The chain joins TRBV2 to TRBJ1-2; no clear D gene. This CDR3 comprises 13 residues. CDR1 and CDR2 from the germline V gene are SNHLY and FYNNEI. Trimming removed 4 bases at V and 2 bases at J, with 8 bases between. The variable domain in full, completed from reference TRBV2 and TRBJ1-2, reads EPEVTQTPSHQVTQMGQEVILRCVPISNHLYFYWYRQILGQKVEFLVSFYNNEISEKSEIFDDQFSVERPDGSNFTLKIRSTKLEDSAMYFCASSVDTNYGYTFGSGTRLTVV.

The chain recombines TRBV2 with TRBJ2-7; TRBD2 is a possible D gene (5 bases). Germline V gene lookup returns CDR1 SNHLY and CDR2 FYNNEI. This CDR3 is 12 amino acids long. V lost 6 bases and J 6 bases, leaving 12 bases between the germline ends. CDR3 coding DNA: TGTGCCAGCAGCGGAGTACTAGGCGAGCAGTACTTC. This codes for CASSGVLGEQYF.

This chain uses TRBV4-2 with TRBJ2-1; 7 bases align to TRBD2. Germline values: CDR1 LGHNA, CDR2 YNFKEQ. Trimming at V came to 4 bases and at J to 3 bases, leaving 9 bases not matched to a gene. This CDR3 is 16 amino acids long. The CDR3 DNA reads as TGTGCCAGCAGCCGACTAGCTAGCGGTTACTACAATGAGCAGTTCTTC. Translation: CASSRLASGYYNEQFF.

Here the CDR3 DNA reads TGTGCCAGTAGTACCGGGACTAGCGGGAGGGTTTCCTACGAGCAGTACTTC. Its translation: CASSTGTSGRVSYEQYF. This rearrangement joins TRBV19 to TRBJ2-7; 16 positions match TRBD2. CDR1 and CDR2 (germline): LNHDA, SQIVND (reference sequence). The CDR3 length is 17 residues. V shed 4 bases, J shed 1 base, and the junction held 4 bases outside the gene matches.

The CDR3 coding sequence is TGTGCCAGCAGCTCCCCTCGGGGGGTGACGTTCCAGTACTTC. Protein product: CASSSPRGVTFQYF. This sequence joins TRBV7-2 and TRBJ2-5; 7 bases agree with TRBD2. V lost 4 bases, J lost 10 bases, and 12 bases stayed unmatched. Germline loops: CDR1 SGHTA, CDR2 FQGNSA. The CDR3 runs to 14 residues.

The chain has TRBV25-1 and TRBJ2-1; D perhaps matches TRBD1 (6 bases). This CDR3 has 14 residues. Trimming left V 4 bases short and J 10 bases short, with 17 bases between. Germline loops: CDR1 MGHDK, CDR2 SYGVNS. CDR3 in DNA: TGTGCCAGCAGTGGGGGGCTCGGGGAAAGAGAGCAGTTCTTC. This codes for CASSGGLGEREQFF.

The V and J genes are TRBV4-2 and TRBJ2-1; D may be TRBD2 (5 bases). With 2 bases removed from V and 0 bases from J, the gap between germline ends came to 14 bases. The CDR3 contains 17 residues. CDR1 is LGHNA, CDR2 YNFKEQ, per germline. This chain's CDR3 is CASSQLAPTSSYNEQFF. Here the CDR3 DNA reads TGTGCCAGCAGCCAACTGGCTCCAACTAGCTCCTACAATGAGCAGTTCTTC.